This TCR beta chain was sequenced for a study of T-cell memory formation after mild COVID-19. Overall study results and limits: Second-wave clones with a day 37 peak had unconfirmed SARS-CoV-2 specificity.

Points on this clonotype: The target antigen is unknown. Being one base from a much bigger clone, this may be a read error.

CDR1 is SGHTA and CDR2 is FQGNSA in the germline V gene. The CDR3 is 15 residues long. TCRdb used MiXCR to reprocess the 5' RACE reads, holding one entry per CDR3 protein. The sample lists 150,000 to 200,000 distinct CDR3 sequences, more than 12% occurring once. This receptor was obtained from an adult woman who had mild COVID-19 (a few samples of this study predate the infection). Cell type and time point are not known. The sample was PBMCs or a T cell subset sorted from them (not recorded which). This chain links TRBV7-2 with TRBJ2-1; D may be TRBD1 or TRBD2 (6 bases each). This chain's CDR3 is CDSSLEGTGGRSGVF. The DNA of the CDR3 is TGTGACAGCAGCTTAGAGGGGACTGGGGGCAGGAGTGGAGTCTTC. Based on the CDR3 plus reference TRBV7-2 and TRBJ2-1, the full variable domain is GAGVSQSPSNKVTEKGKDVELRCDPISGHTALYWYRQSLGQGLEFLIYFQGNSAPDKSGLPSDRFSAERTGGSVSTLTIQRTQQEDSAVYLCDSSLEGTGGRSGVFGPGTRLTVL.